These T cell receptor beta chains were read from a single sample in a study of blood T cell repertoires in COVID-19. Assay used: immunoSEQ multiplex PCR; TCRdb lists only in-frame clones, some missing. The data hold approximately 10,000 clones, with approximately 85% observed a single time. The sample comprised peripheral blood. These receptors originate from a human donor in a cohort sampled during active COVID-19. Each CDR3 is given without its conserved first and last residue.

j_gene	v_gene	CDR3aa
TRBJ2-1	TRBV28	ASFTSGSFNEQF
TRBJ2-2	TRBV2	AGTGWSTGELF
TRBJ1-2	TRBV27	ASSSHNSNIYGYT
TRBJ1-6	TRBV7-9	ASSSRDSAPLH
TRBJ1-6	TRBV18	ASSPTETNSPLH
TRBJ1-1	TRBV6-1	ASSEFGGPTEAF
TRBJ1-5	TRBV6-1	ASSEAGGYQPQH
TRBJ1-1	TRBV10-2	ASRGGAAEAF
TRBJ1-1	TRBV7-8	ASSLARTGGGTEAF
TRBJ1-4	TRBV7-2	ASRPTGGGEKLF
TRBJ1-6	TRBV28	ASSPYDIQGLGSPLH
TRBJ2-1	TRBV11-3	ASSLSVLNEQF
TRBJ2-3	TRBV27	ASGRVAAPRDTQY
TRBJ1-1	TRBV5-6	ASSIRDRGMNTEAF
TRBJ1-6	TRBV28	ASRPRGHGSPLH
TRBJ2-6	TRBV11-2	ASSPMGGVFSGANVLT
TRBJ2-7	TRBV6-1	ASSKGLGGLRRGNEQY
TRBJ2-3	TRBV29-1	SVGWISGINTQY
TRBJ1-1	TRBV9	ASSAGSRTGTEAF
TRBJ2-1	TRBV21-1	ASRPFSDGPGSSEESYNEQF
TRBJ1-4	TRBV7-8	ASSSQGGGEKLF
TRBJ1-2	TRBV11-2	ASTRDNNYGYT
TRBJ2-1	TRBV4-2	ASSQEKNRVYNEQF
TRBJ2-5	TRBV29-1	SFMTAQETQY
TRBJ1-6	TRBV5-4	ASSFGQGVNTYNSPLH
TRBJ2-3	TRBV15	ATSRGGTQADTQY
TRBJ2-5	TRBV3-1/TRBV3-2	ASSQALAGGQETQY
TRBJ1-2	TRBV28	ASSLPGTQGGGYT
TRBJ2-3	TRBV18	ASSPPLAGGTDTQY